These T cell receptor beta chains were read from a single sample in a study of blood T cell repertoires in COVID-19. TCRdb keeps only in-frame clones here, not all; method: immunoSEQ multiplex PCR. The data show roughly 290,000 clones, with around four fifths seen just once and over 3.5% held by the top ten. Sequenced input: peripheral blood. Receptors were obtained from a woman aged 45-65 years with active or convalescent COVID-19. Both conserved end residues are part of each CDR3. D genes are given only for firm matches. The size field is filled for only some rows; it gives once, few, many or a size class.

J gene | V gene | clone size | D gene | CDR3 protein | CDR3 DNA
TRBJ2-1 | TRBV19 | NA | TRBD2 | CASSLLLKSSGSPYNEQFF | TGTGCCAGTAGTTTACTCCTCAAGAGTAGCGGGAGTCCTTACAATGAGCAGTTCTTC
TRBJ2-3 | TRBV4-2 | once | NA | CASSQPRDSVDTDTQYF | TGTGCCAGCAGCCAACCCCGCGACTCGGTAGACACAGATACGCAGTATTTT
TRBJ2-3 | TRBV6-5 | NA | TRBD2 | CASSQSGSTQYF | TGTGCCAGCAGCCAGAGCGGGAGTACGCAGTATTTT
TRBJ2-5 | TRBV5-1 | NA | TRBD2 | CASSLGPRGGPGGETQYF | TGCGCCAGCAGCTTGGGACCCCGGGGAGGGCCCGGGGGTGAGACCCAGTACTTC
TRBJ1-6 | TRBV5-1 | NA | NA | CASSLAQYDSPLHF | TGCGCCAGCAGCTTGGCCCAGTATGATTCACCCCTCCACTTT
TRBJ2-1 | TRBV5-1 | NA | NA | CASSLERAISGQFF | TGCGCCAGCAGCTTAGAGCGGGCAATTTCCGGGCAGTTCTTC
TRBJ2-7 | TRBV27 | NA | TRBD1 | CASRTQGDGQAEQYF | TGTGCCAGCAGGACCCAGGGGGATGGTCAGGCCGAGCAGTACTTC
TRBJ2-7 | TRBV5-1 | NA | NA | CASSLAGQSYEQYF | TGCGCCAGCAGCTTGGCCGGACAGTCCTACGAGCAGTACTTC
TRBJ1-1 | TRBV10-3 | once | NA | CAITGQQNTEAFF | TGTGCCATCACCGGACAACAGAACACTGAAGCTTTCTTT
TRBJ2-3 | TRBV27 | NA | TRBD2 | CASSLSPPSGRSTDTQYF | TGTGCCAGCAGTTTATCCCCCCCTAGCGGGAGAAGCACAGATACGCAGTATTTT
TRBJ2-2 | TRBV9 | NA | NA | CASSVQRTNTGELFF | TGTGCCAGCAGCGTACAGCGGACGAACACCGGGGAGCTGTTTTTT
TRBJ2-5 | TRBV2 | NA | TRBD2 | CASSRTSGRSVQETQYF | TGTGCCAGCAGTCGGACTAGCGGGAGGTCGGTCCAAGAGACCCAGTACTTC
TRBJ1-1 | TRBV19 | many | NA | CASSFSGSYRAFF | TGTGCCAGTAGCTTCAGCGGCTCTTACAGAGCTTTCTTT
TRBJ2-6 | TRBV3-1/TRBV3-2 | NA | TRBD1 | CASSQDQETGALSGANVLTF | TGTGCCAGCAGCCAAGATCAGGAGACAGGGGCCCTCTCTGGGGCCAACGTCCTGACTTTC
TRBJ2-1 | TRBV19 | NA | NA | CASSSDWKQFF | TGTGCCAGTAGTTCGGACTGGAAGCAGTTCTTC
TRBJ2-2 | TRBV18 | NA | NA | CASPLDRRNTGELFF | TGTGCCAGTCCCCTCGACAGGAGGAACACCGGGGAGCTGTTTTTT
TRBJ1-2 | TRBV6-5 | NA | TRBD1 | CASSRDREAYGYTF | TGTGCCAGCAGTAGAGACAGGGAGGCCTATGGCTACACCTTC
TRBJ1-4 | TRBV2 | NA | NA | CASRDSRVEKLFF | TGTGCCAGCAGGGACTCTCGGGTGGAAAAACTGTTTTTT
TRBJ1-1 | TRBV7-9 | NA | TRBD1 | CASSSAGTANTEAFF | TGTGCCAGCAGCAGTGCCGGGACAGCCAACACTGAAGCTTTCTTT